Sequencing of this T cell receptor (beta chain) was carried out in a study of blood T cell repertoires in COVID-19. Study at large: From T cells, B-cell-depleted T cells, or PBMCs came the material, which was cDNA or gDNA.

The V gene's germline CDR1 is SGHVS and CDR2 FNYEAQ. Trimming pared 5 bases from V and 12 bases from J, leaving 22 bases between. The CDR3 runs 14 residues. TCRdb's table, derived via immunoSEQ multiplex PCR, lists solely in-frame clones and lacks some. Here the sample spans 260,000 or so clones, 85% being singletons. Sample: PBMCs or T cells enriched from blood (not recorded which). The source is a woman aged 50 to 65 who had recovered from COVID-19. The chain uses TRBV7-6 and TRBJ1-1; TRBD1 is a possible D gene (6 bases). CDR3: CASSRLEGDIISFF. CDR3 nucleotides: TGTGCCAGCAGCCGTCTTGAGGGGGACATTATCTCTTTCTTT.